This is a list of T cell receptor beta chains from one sample in a study of blood T cells in healthy people across ages. TCRdb analysed the 5' RACE reads with MiXCR anew, one entry per CDR3 protein. Of about 670,000 distinct CDR3 sequences listed, 35% to 50% are singletons. Sequencing used blood. Every receptor here comes from a man aged 80 or over in good health. The CDR3 runs from the conserved cysteine through the conserved F or W. D genes are given only for firm matches. Not every row has a clone size; where given, it reads once, few, many or a size class.

d_call,j_call,clone_size,v_call,cdr3_aa,cdr3_nt
TRBD1,TRBJ1-4,few,TRBV7-2,CASSSVGGRGDEKLFF,TGTGCCAGCAGCTCGGTTGGGGGCAGGGGGGATGAAAAACTGTTTTTT
NA,TRBJ1-1,NA,TRBV5-1,CASSFGVPALGTEAFF,TGCGCCAGCAGCTTCGGGGTCCCCGCCCTGGGCACTGAAGCTTTCTTT
NA,TRBJ2-7,few,TRBV5-1,CASSLDGQAEQYF,TGCGCCAGCAGCTTGGATGGCCAGGCCGAGCAGTACTTC
NA,TRBJ1-6,few,TRBV7-9,CASSSPGNSPLHF,TGTGCCAGCAGCTCTCCGGGTAATTCACCCCTCCACTTT
TRBD1,TRBJ1-1,NA,TRBV10-3,CAISDPSRGRDTEAFF,TGTGCCATCAGTGACCCCTCCAGGGGGCGGGACACTGAAGCTTTCTTT
TRBD2,TRBJ2-6,NA,TRBV2,CASSEVALAGGVSGANVLTF,TGTGCCAGCAGTGAAGTAGCCCTAGCGGGGGGGGTATCTGGGGCCAACGTCCTGACTTTC
TRBD1,TRBJ2-7,few,TRBV29-1,CSVGRGPSSYEQYF,TGCAGCGTTGGAAGGGGGCCTAGCTCCTACGAGCAGTACTTC
NA,TRBJ2-7,NA,TRBV29-1,CSVNRGGVEQYF,TGCAGCGTTAACAGGGGGGGAGTCGAGCAGTACTTC
TRBD2,TRBJ2-5,many,TRBV20-1,CSPTSVRETQYF,TGCAGTCCGACTAGCGTAAGAGAGACCCAGTACTTC
TRBD1,TRBJ1-6,NA,TRBV11-2,CASSLEGRGVSPLHF,TGTGCCAGCAGCTTAGAGGGCAGGGGGGTTTCACCCCTCCACTTT
NA,TRBJ1-4,NA,TRBV6-1,CASSEGWGLNEELFF,TGTGCCAGCAGTGAAGGATGGGGACTTAATGAAGAACTGTTTTTT
TRBD1,TRBJ2-1,few,TRBV29-1,CSVGGDRDNEQFF,TGCAGCGTTGGAGGAGACAGGGACAATGAGCAGTTCTTC
NA,TRBJ2-1,NA,TRBV5-1,CASSLEQGGEQFF,TGCGCCAGCAGCTTGGAACAGGGTGGGGAGCAGTTCTTC
NA,TRBJ1-1,NA,TRBV7-2,CASSTMGNTEAFF,TGTGCCAGCAGCACAATGGGGAACACTGAAGCTTTCTTT
TRBD2,TRBJ2-1,NA,TRBV6-2/TRBV6-3,CASNLLAGGGEQFF,TGTGCCAGCAATCTACTAGCGGGAGGGGGTGAGCAGTTCTTC
NA,TRBJ1-6,once,TRBV18,CASSPIPGPLTALHF,TGTGCCAGCTCACCAATTCCCGGGCCACTTACGGCCCTCCACTTT
NA,TRBJ2-7,NA,TRBV9,CASSVKGGAGEQYF,TGTGCCAGCAGCGTAAAAGGGGGGGCAGGGGAGCAGTACTTC